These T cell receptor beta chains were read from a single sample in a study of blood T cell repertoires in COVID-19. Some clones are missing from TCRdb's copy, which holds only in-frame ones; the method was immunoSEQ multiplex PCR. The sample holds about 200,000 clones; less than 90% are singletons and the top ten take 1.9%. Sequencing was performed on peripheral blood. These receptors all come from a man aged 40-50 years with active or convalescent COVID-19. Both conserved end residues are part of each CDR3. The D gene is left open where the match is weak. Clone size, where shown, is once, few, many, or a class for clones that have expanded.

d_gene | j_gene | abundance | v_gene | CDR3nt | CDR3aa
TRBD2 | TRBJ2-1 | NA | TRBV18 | TGTGCCAGCTCACCGGGGACTAGCGGGGGCAATGAGCAGTTCTTC | CASSPGTSGGNEQFF
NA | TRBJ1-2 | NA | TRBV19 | TGTGCCAGTAGTACGACAGTGTTCGGGGGGAATAACTATGGCTACACCTTC | CASSTTVFGGNNYGYTF
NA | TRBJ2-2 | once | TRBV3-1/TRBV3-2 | TGTGCCAGCAGCCAGGAGCTAGCGATGAACACCGGGGAGCTGTTTTTT | CASSQELAMNTGELFF
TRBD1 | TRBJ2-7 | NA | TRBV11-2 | TGTGCCAGCAGCTTCATGACAGGGGGAAGCTCCTACGAGCAGTACTTC | CASSFMTGGSSYEQYF
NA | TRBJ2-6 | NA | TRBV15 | TGTGCCACCCGGGGTTACAAGGCGCTCGGGGCCAACGTCCTGACTTTC | CATRGYKALGANVLTF
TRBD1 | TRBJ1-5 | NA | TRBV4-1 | TGCGCCAGCAGCCAAGGAGGACAGGGTTTGGAGCCCCAGCATTTT | CASSQGGQGLEPQHF
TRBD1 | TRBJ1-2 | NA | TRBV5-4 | TGTGCCAGCAGCTTGGAGAGACAGGGGGACTATGGCTACACCTTC | CASSLERQGDYGYTF
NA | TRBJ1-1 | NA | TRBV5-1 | TGCGCCAGCAGCTTGGGTGGGGCGTCCATGAACACTGAAGCTTTCTTT | CASSLGGASMNTEAFF
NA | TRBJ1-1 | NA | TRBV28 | TGTGCCAGCAGCCTCCACATGAACACTGAAGCTTTCTTT | CASSLHMNTEAFF
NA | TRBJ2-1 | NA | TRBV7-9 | TGTGCCAGCGGTCTCAGGGGCTACAATGAGCAGTTCTTC | CASGLRGYNEQFF
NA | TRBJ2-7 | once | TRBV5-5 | TGTGCCAGCAGCCCGGGAACTCTAAGACACGAGCAGTACTTC | CASSPGTLRHEQYF
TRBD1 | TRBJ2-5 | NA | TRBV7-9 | TGTGCCAGCAGCCCACCGGGACAGGGGGCGGAGACCCAGTACTTC | CASSPPGQGAETQYF
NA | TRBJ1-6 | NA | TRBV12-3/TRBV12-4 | NA | CASSSSGSPLHF
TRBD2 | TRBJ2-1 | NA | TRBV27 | TGTGCCAGCACCCTTAGTCGAGGGACTAGTCTTTATGAGCAGTTCTTC | CASTLSRGTSLYEQFF
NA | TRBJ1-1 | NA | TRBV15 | TGTGCCACGCGAGATAGGGGCGGGAACACTGAAGCTTTCTTT | CATRDRGGNTEAFF
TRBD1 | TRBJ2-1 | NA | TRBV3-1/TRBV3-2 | TGTGCCAGCCGGACAGGGGGAGGGAATGAGCAGTTCTTC | CASRTGGGNEQFF
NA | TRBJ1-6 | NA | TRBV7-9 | TGTGCCAGCAGGGATACAGGGAATTCACCCCTCCACTTT | CASRDTGNSPLHF
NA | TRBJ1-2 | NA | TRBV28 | TGTGCCAGCATCACCAGGGGATTACACTATGGCTACACCTTC | CASITRGLHYGYTF
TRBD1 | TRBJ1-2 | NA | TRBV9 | TGTGCCAGCAGCGGAGACGTGTTCGGGACAGTGAACTATGGCTACACCTTC | CASSGDVFGTVNYGYTF
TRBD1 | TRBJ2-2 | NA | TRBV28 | TGTGCCAGCGGGACAGGGCACACCGGGGAGCTGTTTTTT | CASGTGHTGELFF
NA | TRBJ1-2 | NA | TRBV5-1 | TGCGCCAGCAGCTTGGGTCTCTCGGAGTATGGCTACACCTTC | CASSLGLSEYGYTF
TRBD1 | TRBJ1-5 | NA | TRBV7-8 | TGTGCCAGCAGCCGCCAGGGGGGACAGGGGCATCAGCCCCAGCATTTT | CASSRQGGQGHQPQHF
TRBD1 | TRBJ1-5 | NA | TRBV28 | TGTGCCAGCAGTTTAAGCGTTGACAGGGGGGCCCTTTGGCAGCCCCAGCATTTT | CASSLSVDRGALWQPQHF
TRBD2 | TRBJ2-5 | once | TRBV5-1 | TGCGCCCGCAGCTGGGGGGCGGGGGGACAAGAGACCCAGTACTTC | CARSWGAGGQETQYF
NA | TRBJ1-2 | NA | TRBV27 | TGTGCCAGCGGCCGAACCCAGGGGTTCTCATATGGCTACACCTTC | CASGRTQGFSYGYTF
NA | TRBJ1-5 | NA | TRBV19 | TGTGCCAGTAGTACACGAGGGGGTCCCAATCAGCCCCAGCATTTT | CASSTRGGPNQPQHF
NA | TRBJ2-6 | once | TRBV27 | TGTGCCAGCAGTTTATCGATATCAGGCATCTCTGGGGCCAACGTCCTGACTTTC | CASSLSISGISGANVLTF
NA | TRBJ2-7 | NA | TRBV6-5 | TGTGCCAGCAGTTATTGGTCTGCGGACGAGCAGTACTTC | CASSYWSADEQYF
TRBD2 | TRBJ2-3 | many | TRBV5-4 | TGTGCCAGCAGCTTTGGTAGCGGGGGGCCCCCCACAGATACGCAGTATTTT | CASSFGSGGPPTDTQYF
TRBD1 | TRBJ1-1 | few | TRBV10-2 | TGCGCCAGCAGTGTCACAGGGGGGACTGAAGCTTTCTTT | CASSVTGGTEAFF
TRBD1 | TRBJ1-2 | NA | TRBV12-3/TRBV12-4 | TGTGCCAGCAGTTTATCGGACAGGGTAGGGGCGTTC | CASSLSDRVGAF
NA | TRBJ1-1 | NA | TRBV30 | TGTGCCTGGAGTCCTAAACAGGGAGCAATTCGCGCTGAAGCTTTCTTT | CAWSPKQGAIRAEAFF
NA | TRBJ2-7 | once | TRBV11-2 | TGTGCCAGCACCCCCCCCTTAGCTTACGAGCAGTACTTC | CASTPPLAYEQYF
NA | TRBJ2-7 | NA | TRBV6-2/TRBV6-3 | TGTGCCAGCAGCATAACTAGCCATCTCTACGAGCAGTACTTC | CASSITSHLYEQYF
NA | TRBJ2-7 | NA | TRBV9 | TGTGCCAGCAGCGTAGGGTGGTCGGGCTACGAGCAGTACTTC | CASSVGWSGYEQYF
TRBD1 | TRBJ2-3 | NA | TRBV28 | TGTGCCAGCACCCCCCTTAGGGACAGGGGGCGGGATACGCAGTATTTT | CASTPLRDRGRDTQYF
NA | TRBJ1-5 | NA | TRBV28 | TGTGCCAGCAGTTTTCGGGATCAGCCCCAGCATTTT | CASSFRDQPQHF
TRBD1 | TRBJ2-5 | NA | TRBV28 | TGTGCCAGCAGTTTAGCGGGACAGGGGAGAGAGACCCAGTACTTC | CASSLAGQGRETQYF
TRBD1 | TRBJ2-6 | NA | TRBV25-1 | TGTGCCAGCAGTGACAGGGGGCACTCTGGGGCCAACGTCCTGACTTTC | CASSDRGHSGANVLTF
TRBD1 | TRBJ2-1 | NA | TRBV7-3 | TGTGCCAGCAGATCCAAAGGCGACAGGGCGGGTAGCAATGAGCAGTTCTTC | CASRSKGDRAGSNEQFF